This is a list of T cell receptor beta chains from one sample in a study of breast tumors, draining lymph nodes, adjacent tissues. In TCRdb, the multiplex PCR reads were re-called with MiXCR into one record per CDR3 protein. Among about 230,000 distinct CDR3 sequences listed, about 30% were seen once. The sequencing input was axillary lymph node tissue. These receptors all come from a female donor with breast cancer. Some clones in this sample may be carry-over from other donors' samples. The conserved cysteine and the conserved F or W are not part of the CDR3 here. Clone size is not always given. Where it is, it says once, few, many or a class for expanded clones.

cdr3_aa j_call clone_size v_call
ASSLGLAGGYNEQF TRBJ2-1 NA TRBV5-1
ASSYGQRGTQY TRBJ2-3 once TRBV5-1
ASRPTGELF TRBJ2-2 once TRBV19
ASSISDSRGQPQH TRBJ1-5 NA TRBV19
ASSEWGRTQY TRBJ2-3 many TRBV10-2
ASSARQPPYEQY TRBJ2-7 many TRBV19
ASSPTGYEQF NA NA TRBV7-2
ASSLGTSWYEQY TRBJ2-7 many TRBV7-9
ASSQDHGYNYGYT TRBJ1-2 many TRBV14
SARDGAGRLEKLF TRBJ1-4 many TRBV20-1
ASGLAPSYNEQF TRBJ2-1 many TRBV5-1
ASSFDGPGPYNEQF TRBJ2-1 NA TRBV5-4
ASSLVTTSGANVLT TRBJ2-6 NA TRBV5-8
ASSPSGVVSYNEQF TRBJ2-1 many TRBV12-3/TRBV12-4
ASSRSEGISPLH TRBJ1-6 NA TRBV5-5
ASSTLGGYQPQH TRBJ1-5 NA TRBV6-1
ASSANNIRNTEAF TRBJ1-1 NA TRBV14
ASSDSGLAGNTIY TRBJ1-3 NA TRBV2
ASSIVPGETEAF TRBJ1-1 few TRBV19
ASSQDHFGPGGSIQY TRBJ2-4 NA TRBV3-1
ASSRGTMTGTRNEQF TRBJ2-1 many TRBV19
ASSSHTGTANTEAF TRBJ1-1 NA TRBV14
SADSTGQGYYGYT TRBJ1-2 many TRBV20-1
ASSLAGREKLF TRBJ1-4 many TRBV7-8
SARQGGARYNSPLH TRBJ1-6 NA TRBV20-1
ASSPRGAGPYEQY TRBJ2-7 many TRBV5-4
ASSANYRELFRPQH TRBJ1-5 many TRBV6-5
ASSLGTSGSTEQY TRBJ2-7 many TRBV7-6
ASSPGLADGDTQY TRBJ2-3 many TRBV4-3
ASSYKGYFTDTQY TRBJ2-3 many TRBV6-6
ASRSLNTGELF TRBJ2-2 many TRBV6-2/TRBV6-3
ASSPVTGVGEKLF TRBJ1-4 many TRBV11-2
ASSNLAGTGAYEQY TRBJ2-7 many TRBV7-9
ASSQELRGDTQY TRBJ2-3 many TRBV14
SARDKFGIAGVGGETQY TRBJ2-5 NA TRBV20-1
ASGQGATTNEKLF TRBJ1-4 many TRBV5-1
SARTGANGYT TRBJ1-2 many TRBV20-1
ASKPTSGALYGYT TRBJ1-2 NA TRBV2
SGVFGGRARDTQY TRBJ2-3 many TRBV20-1
ASSPRAGGSTDTQY TRBJ2-3 many TRBV4-1